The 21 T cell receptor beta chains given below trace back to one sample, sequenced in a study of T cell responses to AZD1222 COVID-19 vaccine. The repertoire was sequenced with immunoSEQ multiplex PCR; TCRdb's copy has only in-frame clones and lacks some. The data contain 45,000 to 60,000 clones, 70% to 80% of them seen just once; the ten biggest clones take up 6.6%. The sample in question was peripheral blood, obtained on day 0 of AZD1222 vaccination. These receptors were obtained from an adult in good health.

Written as DNA, the CDR3 is TGTGCCAGCTCACCCGGGACAGGACCCACAGATACGCAGTATTTT. Amino acids: CASSPGTGPTDTQYF. The chain couples TRBV18 to TRBJ2-3, with 8 bases identical to TRBD1. V was clipped by 3 bases and J by 2 bases; unmatched bases: 4. The CDR3 spans 15 residues. Germline V gene lookup returns CDR1 KGHSH and CDR2 LQKENI.

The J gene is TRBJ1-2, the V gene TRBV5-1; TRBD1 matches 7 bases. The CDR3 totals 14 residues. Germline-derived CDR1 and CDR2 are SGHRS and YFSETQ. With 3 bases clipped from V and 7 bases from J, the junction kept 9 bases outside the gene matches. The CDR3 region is CASSSLDRVGGYTF. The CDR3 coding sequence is TGCGCCAGCAGCTCTCTAGACAGGGTTGGTGGCTACACCTTC.

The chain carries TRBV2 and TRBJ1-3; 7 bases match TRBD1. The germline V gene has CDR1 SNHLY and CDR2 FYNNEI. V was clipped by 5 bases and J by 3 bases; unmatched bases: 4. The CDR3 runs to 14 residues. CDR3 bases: TGTGCCAGCAGTTTCGACAGGGTTGGAAACACCATATATTTT. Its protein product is CASSFDRVGNTIYF.

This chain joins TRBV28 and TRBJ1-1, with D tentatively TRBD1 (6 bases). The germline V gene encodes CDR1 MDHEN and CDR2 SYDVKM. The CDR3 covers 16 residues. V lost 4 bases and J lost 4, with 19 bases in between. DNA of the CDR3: TGTGCCAGCAGTTCCGTATTAAACAGGGTTAGCACTGAAGCTTTCTTT. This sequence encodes CASSSVLNRVSTEAFF.

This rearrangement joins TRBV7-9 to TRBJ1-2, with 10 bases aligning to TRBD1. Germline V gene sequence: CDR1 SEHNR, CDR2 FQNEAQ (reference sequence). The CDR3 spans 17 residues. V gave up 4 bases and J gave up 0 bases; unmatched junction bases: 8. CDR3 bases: TGTGCCAGCAGCTACCCCGGGACAGGGGACGCTAACTATGGCTACACCTTC. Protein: CASSYPGTGDANYGYTF.

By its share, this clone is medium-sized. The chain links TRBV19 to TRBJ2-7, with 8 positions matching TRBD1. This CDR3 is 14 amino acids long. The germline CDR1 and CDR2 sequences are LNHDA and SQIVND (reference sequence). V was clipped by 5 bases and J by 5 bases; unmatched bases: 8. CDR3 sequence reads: CASSSPTGGNEQYF. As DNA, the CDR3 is TGTGCCAGTAGTTCGCCCACAGGGGGGAACGAGCAGTACTTC.

The CDR3 sequence: CSASVQRYYNEQFF. For the CDR3, the DNA is TGCAGTGCTAGTGTCCAGCGGTATTACAATGAGCAGTTCTTC. The chain is built from TRBV20-1 and TRBJ2-1, with D perhaps TRBD2 (5 bases). V lost 3 bases to trimming and J lost 4 bases, with 13 bases between them. CDR1 and CDR2 from the germline V gene are DFQATT and SNEGSKA (reference sequence). This CDR3 has 14 amino acids.

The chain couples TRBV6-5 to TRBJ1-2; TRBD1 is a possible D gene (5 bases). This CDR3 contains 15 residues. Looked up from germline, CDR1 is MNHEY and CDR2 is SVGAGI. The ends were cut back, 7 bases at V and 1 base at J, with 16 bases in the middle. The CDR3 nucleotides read TGTGCCAGCACCAGGGACGGAGCTTATAACTATGGCTACACCTTC. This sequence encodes CASTRDGAYNYGYTF.

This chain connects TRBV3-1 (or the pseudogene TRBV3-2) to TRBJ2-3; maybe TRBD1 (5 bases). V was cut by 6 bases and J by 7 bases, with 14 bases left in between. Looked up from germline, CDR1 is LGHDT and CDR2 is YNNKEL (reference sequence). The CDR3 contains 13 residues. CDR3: CASRPPGSNTQYF. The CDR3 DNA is TGTGCCAGCAGGCCCCCAGGGTCAAATACGCAGTATTTT.

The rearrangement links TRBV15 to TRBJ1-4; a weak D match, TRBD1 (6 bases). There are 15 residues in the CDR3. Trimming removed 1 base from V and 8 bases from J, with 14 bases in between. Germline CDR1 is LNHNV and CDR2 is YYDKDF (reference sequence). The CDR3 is CATSRADRGEEKLFF. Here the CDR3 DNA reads TGTGCCACCAGCAGAGCGGATAGGGGGGAAGAAAAACTGTTTTTT.

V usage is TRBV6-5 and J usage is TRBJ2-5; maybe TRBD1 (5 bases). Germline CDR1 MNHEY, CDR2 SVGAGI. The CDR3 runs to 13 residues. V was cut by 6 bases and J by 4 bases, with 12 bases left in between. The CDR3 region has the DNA TGTGCCAGCAGGAGAGGACACGGAGAGACCCAGTACTTC. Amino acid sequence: CASRRGHGETQYF.

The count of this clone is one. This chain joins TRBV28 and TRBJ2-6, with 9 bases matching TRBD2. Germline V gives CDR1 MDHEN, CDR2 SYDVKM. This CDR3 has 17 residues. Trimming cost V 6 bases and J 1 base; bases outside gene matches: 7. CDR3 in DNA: TGTGCCAGCAGCCCGCAAGCGGGAGGATCTGGGGCCAACGTCCTGACTTTC. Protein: CASSPQAGGSGANVLTF.

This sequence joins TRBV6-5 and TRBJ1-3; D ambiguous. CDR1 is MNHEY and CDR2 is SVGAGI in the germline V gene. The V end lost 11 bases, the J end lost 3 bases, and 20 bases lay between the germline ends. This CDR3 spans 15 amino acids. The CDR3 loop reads CAATRYGLLGNTIYF. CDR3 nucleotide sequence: TGTGCCGCCACGAGGTATGGGCTTCTTGGAAACACCATATATTTT.

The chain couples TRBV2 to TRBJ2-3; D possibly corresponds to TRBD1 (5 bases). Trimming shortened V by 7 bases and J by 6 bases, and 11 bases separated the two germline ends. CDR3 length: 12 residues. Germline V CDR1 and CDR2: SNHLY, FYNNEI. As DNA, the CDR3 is TGTGCCAGCAAAGGGGATGCGGATACGCAGTATTTT. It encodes CASKGDADTQYF.

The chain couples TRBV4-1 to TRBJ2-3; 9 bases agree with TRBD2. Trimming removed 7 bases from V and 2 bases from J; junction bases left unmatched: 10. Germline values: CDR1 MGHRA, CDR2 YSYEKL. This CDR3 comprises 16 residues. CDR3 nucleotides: TGCGCCAGCAACCCTCAAGGACTAGCGAACACAGATACGCAGTATTTT. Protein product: CASNPQGLANTDTQYF.

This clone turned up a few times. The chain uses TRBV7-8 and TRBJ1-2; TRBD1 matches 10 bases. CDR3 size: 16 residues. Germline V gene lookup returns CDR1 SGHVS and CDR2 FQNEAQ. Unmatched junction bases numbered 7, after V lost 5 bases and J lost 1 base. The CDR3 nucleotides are TGTGCCAGCAGCCTGCGGACAGGGGGTAATAACTATGGCTACACCTTC. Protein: CASSLRTGGNNYGYTF.

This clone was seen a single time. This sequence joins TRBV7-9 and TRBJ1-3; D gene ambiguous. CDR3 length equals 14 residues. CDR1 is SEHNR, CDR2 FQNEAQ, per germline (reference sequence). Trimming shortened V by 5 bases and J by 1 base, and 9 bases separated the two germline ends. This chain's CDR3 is CASSHGGSGNTIYF. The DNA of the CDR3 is TGTGCCAGCAGCCATGGAGGGTCTGGAAACACCATATATTTT.

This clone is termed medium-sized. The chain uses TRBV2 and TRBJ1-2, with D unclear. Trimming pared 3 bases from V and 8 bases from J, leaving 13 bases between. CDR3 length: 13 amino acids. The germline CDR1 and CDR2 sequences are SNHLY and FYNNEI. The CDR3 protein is CASSESRVGGYTF. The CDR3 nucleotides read TGTGCCAGCAGTGAGAGTAGGGTAGGCGGCTACACCTTC. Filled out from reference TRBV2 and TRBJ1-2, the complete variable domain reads EPEVTQTPSHQVTQMGQEVILRCVPISNHLYFYWYRQILGQKVEFLVSFYNNEISEKSEIFDDQFSVERPDGSNFTLKIRSTKLEDSAMYFCASSESRVGGYTFGSGTRLTVV.

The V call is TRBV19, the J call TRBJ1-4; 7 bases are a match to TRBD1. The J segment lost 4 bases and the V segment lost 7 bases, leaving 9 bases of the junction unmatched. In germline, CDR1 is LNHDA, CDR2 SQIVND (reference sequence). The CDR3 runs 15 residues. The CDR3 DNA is TGTGCCAGTAAACAAGCCGGGACAGTTAATGAAAAACTGTTTTTT. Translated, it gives CASKQAGTVNEKLFF.

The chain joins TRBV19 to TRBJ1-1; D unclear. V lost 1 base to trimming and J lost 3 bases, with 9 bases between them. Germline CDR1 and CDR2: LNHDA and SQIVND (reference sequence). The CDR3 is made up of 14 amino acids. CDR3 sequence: CASSIVVRDTEAFF. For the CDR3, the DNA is TGTGCCAGTAGTATAGTGGTAAGGGACACTGAAGCTTTCTTT.

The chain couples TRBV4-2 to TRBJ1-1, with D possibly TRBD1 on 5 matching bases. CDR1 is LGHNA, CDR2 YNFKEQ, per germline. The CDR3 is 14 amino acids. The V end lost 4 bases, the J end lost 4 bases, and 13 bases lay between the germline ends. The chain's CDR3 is CASSRVGVSTEAFF. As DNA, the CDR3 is TGTGCCAGCAGCCGGGTAGGGGTGAGCACTGAAGCTTTCTTT.